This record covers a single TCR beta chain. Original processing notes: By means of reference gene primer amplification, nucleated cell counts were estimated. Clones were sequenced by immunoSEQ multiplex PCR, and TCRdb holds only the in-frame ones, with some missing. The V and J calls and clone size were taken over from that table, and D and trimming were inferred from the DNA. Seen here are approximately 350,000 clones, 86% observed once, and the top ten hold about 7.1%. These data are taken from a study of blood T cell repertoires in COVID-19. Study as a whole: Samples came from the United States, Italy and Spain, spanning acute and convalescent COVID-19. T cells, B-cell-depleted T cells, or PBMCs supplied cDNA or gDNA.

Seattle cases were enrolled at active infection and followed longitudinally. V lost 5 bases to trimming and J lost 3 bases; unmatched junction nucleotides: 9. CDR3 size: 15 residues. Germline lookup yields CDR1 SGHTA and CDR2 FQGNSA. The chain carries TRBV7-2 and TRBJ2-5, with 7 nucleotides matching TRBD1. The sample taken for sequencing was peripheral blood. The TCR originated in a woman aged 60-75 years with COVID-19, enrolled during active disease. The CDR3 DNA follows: TGTGCCAGCAGCCCTTATGGACAGGCGGAAGAGACCCAGTACTTC. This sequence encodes CASSPYGQAEETQYF.